The 3 T cell receptor beta chains below all came from one sample that was sequenced in a study of blood T cell repertoires in COVID-19. Data came from immunoSEQ multiplex PCR; TCRdb stores just in-frame clones and leaves some out. The top ten clones hold approximately 2.9% of a sample with roughly 500,000 clones, 70% to 90% of them seen once. The sequenced material came from peripheral blood. These receptors were collected from a human donor in a cohort sampled during active COVID-19.

The chain is built from TRBV28 and TRBJ2-1, with TRBD1 as a possible D gene (6 bases). Germline CDR1 is MDHEN and CDR2 is SYDVKM. V gave up 3 bases and J gave up 0 bases, with 12 bases separating them. The CDR3 consists of 16 residues. Here the CDR3 reads CASSFFRGTSYNEQFF. CDR3 nucleotides: TGTGCCAGCAGTTTTTTCAGGGGAACCTCCTACAATGAGCAGTTCTTC.

This clone was seen once. The chain carries TRBV4-2 and TRBJ2-3, with 8 bases matching TRBD1. The V segment lost 5 bases and the J segment 4 bases; nucleotides outside the gene matches: 8. This CDR3 comprises 15 residues. Germline CDR1 reads LGHNA; CDR2 reads YNFKEQ. The CDR3 region has the DNA TGTGCCAGCAGCGGCACTGGACAGGGTTCAGATACGCAGTATTTT. This translates into CASSGTGQGSDTQYF.

This sequence joins TRBV9 and TRBJ2-1; 9 bases line up with TRBD2. CDR3 length equals 16 residues. V gave up 4 bases and J gave up 9 bases; unmatched junction bases: 14. CDR1 and CDR2 from the germline V gene are SGDLS and YYNGEE. CDR3 DNA: TGTGCCAGCAGCCCGACCTTGGGGGGCGGGGGGGGTGAGCAGTTCTTC. This translates into CASSPTLGGGGGEQFF.